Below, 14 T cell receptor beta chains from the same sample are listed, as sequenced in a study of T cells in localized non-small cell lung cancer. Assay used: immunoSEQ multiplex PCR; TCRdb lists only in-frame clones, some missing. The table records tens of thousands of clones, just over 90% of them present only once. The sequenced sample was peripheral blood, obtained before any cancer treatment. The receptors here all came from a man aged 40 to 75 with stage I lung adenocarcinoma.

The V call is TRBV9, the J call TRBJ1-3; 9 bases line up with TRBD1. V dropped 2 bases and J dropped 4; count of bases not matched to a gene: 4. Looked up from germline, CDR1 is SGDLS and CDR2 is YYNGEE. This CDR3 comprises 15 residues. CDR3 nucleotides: TGTGCCAGCAGCGTGCGGGACAGGGTCGGAAACACCATATATTTT. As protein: CASSVRDRVGNTIYF.

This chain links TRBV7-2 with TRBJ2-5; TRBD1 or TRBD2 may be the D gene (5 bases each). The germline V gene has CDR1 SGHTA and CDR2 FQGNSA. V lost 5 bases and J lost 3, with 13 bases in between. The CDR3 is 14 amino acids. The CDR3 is CASSPGTTKETQYF. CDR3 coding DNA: TGTGCCAGCAGCCCCGGGACCACAAAAGAGACCCAGTACTTC.

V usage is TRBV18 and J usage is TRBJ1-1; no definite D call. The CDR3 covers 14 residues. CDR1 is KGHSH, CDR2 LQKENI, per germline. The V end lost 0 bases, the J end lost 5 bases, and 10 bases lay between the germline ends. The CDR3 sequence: CASSPPGLGTEAFF. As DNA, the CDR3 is TGTGCCAGCTCACCACCGGGTCTAGGAACTGAAGCTTTCTTT.

The CDR3 nucleotides are TGTGCCAGCAGCTCCGAGCCCCCAGGTGAGCAGTTCTTC. The encoded protein is CASSSEPPGEQFF. V is TRBV5-4 and J is TRBJ2-1; D remains unclear. Trimming removed 3 bases at V and 9 bases at J, with 13 bases between. This CDR3 has 13 amino acids. The V gene's germline CDR1 is SGHNT and CDR2 YYREEE (reference sequence).

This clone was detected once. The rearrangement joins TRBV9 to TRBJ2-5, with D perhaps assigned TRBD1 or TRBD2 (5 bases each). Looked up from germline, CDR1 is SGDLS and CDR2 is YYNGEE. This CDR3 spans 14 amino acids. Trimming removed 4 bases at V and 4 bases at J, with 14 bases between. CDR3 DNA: TGTGCCAGCAGCCCTCCGGGGACCCTAGAGACCCAGTACTTC. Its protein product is CASSPPGTLETQYF.

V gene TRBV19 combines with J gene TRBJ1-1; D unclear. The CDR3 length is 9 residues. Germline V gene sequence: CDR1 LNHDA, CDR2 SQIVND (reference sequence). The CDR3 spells CSTNTEAFF. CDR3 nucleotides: TGTTCAACGAACACTGAAGCTTTCTTT.

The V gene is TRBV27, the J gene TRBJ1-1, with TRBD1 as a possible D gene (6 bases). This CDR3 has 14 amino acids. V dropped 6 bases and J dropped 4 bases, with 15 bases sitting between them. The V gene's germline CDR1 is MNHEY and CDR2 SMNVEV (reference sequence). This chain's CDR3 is CASRITGGVTEAFF. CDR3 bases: TGTGCCAGCAGAATAACGGGGGGCGTCACTGAAGCTTTCTTT.

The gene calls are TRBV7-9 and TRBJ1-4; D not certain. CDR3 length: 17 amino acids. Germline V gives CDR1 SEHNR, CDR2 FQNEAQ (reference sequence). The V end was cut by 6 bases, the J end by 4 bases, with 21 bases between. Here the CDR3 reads CASRPAFSGGSNEKLFF. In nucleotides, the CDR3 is TGTGCCAGCAGGCCTGCTTTTTCAGGCGGTAGTAATGAAAAACTGTTTTTT.

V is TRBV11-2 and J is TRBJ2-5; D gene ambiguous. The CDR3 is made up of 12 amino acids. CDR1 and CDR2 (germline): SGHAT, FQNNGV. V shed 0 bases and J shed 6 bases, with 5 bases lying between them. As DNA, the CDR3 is TGTGCCAGCAGCTTAGAGGGGAAGACCCAGTACTTC. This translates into CASSLEGKTQYF. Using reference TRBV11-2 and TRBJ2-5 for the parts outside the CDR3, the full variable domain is EAGVAQSPRYKIIEKRQSVAFWCNPISGHATLYWYQQILGQGPKLLIQFQNNGVVDDSQLPKDRFSAERLKGVDSTLKIQPAKLEDSAVYLCASSLEGKTQYFGPGTRLLVL.

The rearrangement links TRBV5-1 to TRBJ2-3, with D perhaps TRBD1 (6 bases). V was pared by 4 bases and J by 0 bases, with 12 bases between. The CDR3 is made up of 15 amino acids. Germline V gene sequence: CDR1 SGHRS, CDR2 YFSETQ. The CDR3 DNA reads TGCGCCAGCAGCCCCGGGACAACTAGCACAGATACGCAGTATTTT. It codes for CASSPGTTSTDTQYF.

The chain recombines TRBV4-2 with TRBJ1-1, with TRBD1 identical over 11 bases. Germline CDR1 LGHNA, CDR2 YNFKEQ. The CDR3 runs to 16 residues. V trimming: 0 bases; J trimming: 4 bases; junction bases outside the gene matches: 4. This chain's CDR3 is CASSQDIGTGGTEAFF. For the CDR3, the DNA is TGTGCCAGCAGCCAAGATATCGGGACAGGGGGCACTGAAGCTTTCTTT.

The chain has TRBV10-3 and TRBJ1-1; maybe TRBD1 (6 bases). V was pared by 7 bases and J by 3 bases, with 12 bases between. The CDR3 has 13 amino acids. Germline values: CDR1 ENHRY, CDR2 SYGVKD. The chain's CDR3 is CAIKAQGHTEAFF. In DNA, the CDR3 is TGTGCCATCAAAGCCCAGGGGCACACTGAAGCTTTCTTT.

The DNA for the CDR3 is TGTGCCTGGAGTCCCAGTTGGGAGACCCAGTACTTC. Protein product: CAWSPSWETQYF. The chain employs TRBV30 and TRBJ2-5, with D uncertain. Trimming left V 2 bases short and J 5 bases short, with 9 bases between. This CDR3 spans 12 amino acids. In germline, CDR1 is GTSNPN, CDR2 SVGIG (reference sequence).

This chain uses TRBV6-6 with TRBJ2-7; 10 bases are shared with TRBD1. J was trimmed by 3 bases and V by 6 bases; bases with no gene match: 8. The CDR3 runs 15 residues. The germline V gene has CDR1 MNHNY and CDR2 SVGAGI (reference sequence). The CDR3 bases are TGTGCCAGCAGCCCCGGGACAGGGGAATTCTACGAGCAGTACTTC. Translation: CASSPGTGEFYEQYF.